One sample yielded the 21 T cell receptor beta chains listed below, sequenced in a study of blood T cell repertoires in COVID-19. The protocol was immunoSEQ multiplex PCR, while the TCRdb copy is restricted to in-frame clones and leaves out a portion. The sample records around 360,000 clones, over 75% being singletons. Sample: PBMCs or T cells enriched from blood (not recorded which). Source of these receptors: a man in his forties or fifties in a cohort exposed to, infected with or recovered from COVID-19 (not recorded which).

This rearrangement joins TRBV28 to TRBJ2-4, with 7 bases that match TRBD1. This CDR3 has 17 residues. Losses at the gene ends were 5 bases for V and 0 bases for J; bases not matched to a gene: 10. Germline V gene sequence: CDR1 MDHEN, CDR2 SYDVKM. CDR3 protein: CASSPPLGQLAKNIQYF. The DNA for the CDR3 is TGTGCCAGCAGTCCCCCTTTGGGACAGCTAGCCAAAAACATTCAGTACTTC. The entire variable domain, with the rest obtained from reference TRBV28 and TRBJ2-4, is as follows: DVKVTQSSRYLVKRTGEKVFLECVQDMDHENMFWYRQDPGLGLRLIYFSYDVKMKEKGDIPEGYSVSREKKERFSLILESASTNQTSMYLCASSPPLGQLAKNIQYFGAGTRLSVL.

The chain employs TRBV18 and TRBJ2-1; 13 bases agree with TRBD2. Unmatched junction bases numbered 9, after V lost 5 bases and J lost 5 bases. CDR1 and CDR2 (germline): KGHSH, LQKENI. CDR3 size: 17 residues. The CDR3 DNA reads as TGTGCCAGCTCAGCAAGGACTAGCGGGAGAGGGGACAATGAGCAGTTCTTC. It translates to CASSARTSGRGDNEQFF.

This clone was picked up one time. The chain carries TRBV29-1 and TRBJ1-1; D is possibly TRBD1 (6 bases). The CDR3 sequence is 13 residues long. The V gene's germline CDR1 is SQVTM and CDR2 ANQGSEA. Trimming stripped 6 bases from V and 2 bases from J, with 13 bases between. CDR3 bases: TGCAGCGTCTGGACAGAGAGTAACACTGAAGCTTTCTTT. Translating gives CSVWTESNTEAFF.

This sequence joins TRBV3-1 (or the pseudogene TRBV3-2) and TRBJ2-3; TRBD2 agrees at 10 bases. Trimming took 2 bases from V and 3 from J; bases not matched to a gene: 5. CDR1 LGHDT and CDR2 YNNKEL come from the germline V gene (reference sequence). The CDR3 has 16 residues. The DNA of the CDR3 is TGTGCCAGCAGCCAACTAGCGGGAGTGGGGACAGATACGCAGTATTTT. Its translation: CASSQLAGVGTDTQYF.

The rearrangement uses TRBV6-1 and TRBJ1-2, with D unclear. CDR1 MNHNS and CDR2 SASEGT come from the germline V gene. CDR3 length: 13 amino acids. V was shortened by 3 bases and J by 4 bases, with 9 bases between the two germline ends. The CDR3 bases are TGTGCCAGCAGTGAGGAGTATGGCTATGGCTACACCTTC. This gives the protein CASSEEYGYGYTF.

The chain carries TRBV11-2 and TRBJ2-7; 7 nucleotides align to TRBD2. Germline V gene data show CDR1 as SGHAT and CDR2 as FQNNGV. V dropped 3 bases and J dropped 3; count of bases not matched to a gene: 11. The CDR3 extends over 16 amino acids. CDR3 sequence reads: CASSFGVGGRYYEQYF. The CDR3 nucleotides read TGTGCCAGCAGCTTTGGTGTTGGCGGGAGATACTACGAGCAGTACTTC.

V and J are TRBV27 and TRBJ2-7; TRBD2 matches 8 bases. Germline V CDR1 and CDR2: MNHEY, SMNVEV (reference sequence). V lost 2 bases to trimming and J lost 4 bases; unmatched junction nucleotides: 4. This CDR3 region has 14 residues. The CDR3 DNA reads TGTGCCAGCAGTTTAAAGCGGGAGATGTACGAGCAGTACTTC. Its translation is CASSLKREMYEQYF.

The rearrangement uses TRBV6-1 and TRBJ1-5, with a possible D match to TRBD1 (5 bases). This CDR3 comprises 17 residues. The V end was cut by 3 bases, the J end by 1 base, with 16 bases between. Germline V lookup: CDR1 MNHNS, CDR2 SASEGT. CDR3 loop: CASSDKGRVRSNQPQHF. The CDR3 DNA sequence: TGTGCCAGCAGTGATAAGGGGAGGGTACGGAGCAATCAGCCCCAGCATTTT.

In nucleotides, the CDR3 is TGTGCCAGCAGCCCCTCCGGGACAGGGCCCGGGGAGCTGTTTTTT. It yields the protein CASSPSGTGPGELFF. The chain joins TRBV11-3 to TRBJ2-2, with 9 bases aligning to TRBD1. The CDR3 sequence is 15 residues long. Germline V gene data show CDR1 as SGHNT and CDR2 as YENEEA. The J segment lost 6 bases and the V segment lost 5 bases, leaving 7 bases of the junction unmatched. Based on the CDR3 plus reference TRBV11-3 and TRBJ2-2, the full variable domain is EAGVVQSPRYKIIEKKQPVAFWCNPISGHNTLYWYLQNLGQGPELLIRYENEEAVDDSQLPKDRFSAERLKGVDSTLKIQPAELGDSAVYLCASSPSGTGPGELFFGEGSRLTVL.

The chain carries TRBV20-1 and TRBJ2-1; 9 nucleotides line up with TRBD2. The CDR3 sequence is 14 residues long. CDR1 and CDR2 from the germline V gene are DFQATT and SNEGSKA (reference sequence). Germline trimming cut 3 bases from V and 8 bases from J; bases unmatched to any gene: 8. The CDR3 bases are TGCAGTGCTAGTCAGGCTAGCGGGAACGATGAGCAGTTCTTC. The encoded protein is CSASQASGNDEQFF.

The chain has TRBV11-2 and TRBJ2-7, with 8 bases aligning to TRBD2. The CDR3 length is 15 residues. Germline V CDR1 and CDR2: SGHAT, FQNNGV. V shed 4 bases, J shed 1 base, and the junction held 6 bases outside the gene matches. CDR3 in DNA: TGTGCCAGCAGCTCGCTAACTAGCGGTTCCTACGAGCAGTACTTC. Protein: CASSSLTSGSYEQYF. Based on the CDR3 plus reference TRBV11-2 and TRBJ2-7, the full variable domain is EAGVAQSPRYKIIEKRQSVAFWCNPISGHATLYWYQQILGQGPKLLIQFQNNGVVDDSQLPKDRFSAERLKGVDSTLKIQPAKLEDSAVYLCASSSLTSGSYEQYFGPGTRLTVT.

There are a few counts of this clone. The chain links TRBV28 to TRBJ2-5; the match to TRBD1 covers 12 bases. With V trimmed by 4 bases and J by 4 bases, 10 bases remained unmatched. This CDR3 is 17 amino acids long. Germline CDR1 MDHEN, CDR2 SYDVKM. Here the CDR3 reads CASSSGTGGASRETQYF. CDR3 sequence (DNA): TGTGCCAGCAGTTCAGGGACAGGGGGCGCGTCTAGAGAGACCCAGTACTTC.

This clone was seen only a few times. This chain uses TRBV7-6 with TRBJ2-5, with TRBD1 identical over 9 bases. The CDR3 covers 16 residues. The V and J ends lost 1 base and 4 bases, in that order; junction bases with no gene match: 7. Germline lookup yields CDR1 SGHVS and CDR2 FNYEAQ. DNA for the CDR3: TGTGCCAGCAGCTTAGGGGCAACAGGGGGCTTAGAGACCCAGTACTTC. Protein: CASSLGATGGLETQYF.

The chain is built from TRBV4-1 and TRBJ1-4; tentative D call: TRBD1 (6 bases). This CDR3 is 16 amino acids long. Trimming took 0 bases from V and 7 from J, leaving 15 bases between them. Germline lookup yields CDR1 MGHRA and CDR2 YSYEKL. The CDR3 reads CASSQEGTQGREKLFF. CDR3 DNA sequence: TGCGCCAGCAGCCAAGAGGGGACACAAGGGCGTGAAAAACTGTTTTTT.

The chain is built from TRBV7-9 and TRBJ2-2; TRBD2 agrees at 7 bases. J gave up 5 bases and V 5 bases, and 14 bases lay outside the gene matches. This CDR3 has 17 amino acids. The germline gives CDR1 SEHNR, CDR2 FQNEAQ (reference sequence). The CDR3 DNA follows: TGTGCCAGCAGCCCGCAGTCGGGGCGTAGCGGGACCGGGGAGCTGTTTTTT. This gives the protein CASSPQSGRSGTGELFF.

This clone was picked up one time. The V and J genes are TRBV2 and TRBJ1-5; TRBD1 is a possible D gene (5 bases). The V gene's germline CDR1 is SNHLY and CDR2 FYNNEI. Trimming stripped 3 bases from V and 6 bases from J, with 15 bases between. The CDR3 loop spans 15 amino acids. CDR3 sequence: CASSEGRQGTQPQHF. The CDR3, as DNA: TGTGCCAGCAGTGAGGGCAGGCAGGGAACTCAGCCCCAGCATTTT.

The CDR3 sequence: CAVGDGGIGSFGEQFF. Here the CDR3 DNA reads TGTGCCGTTGGGGACGGCGGGATCGGATCATTTGGTGAGCAGTTCTTC. The chain recombines TRBV19 with TRBJ2-1, with D maybe TRBD2 (6 bases). The germline CDR1 and CDR2 sequences are LNHDA and SQIVND (reference sequence). The CDR3 runs to 16 residues. The germline V and J ends were trimmed by 11 bases and 9 bases, with 29 bases remaining between them. Variable domain in full (rest from reference TRBV19 and TRBJ2-1): DGGITQSPKYLFRKEGQNVTLSCEQNLNHDAMYWYRQDPGQGLRLIYYSQIVNDFQKGDIAEGYSVSREKKESFPLTVTSAQKNPTAFYLCAVGDGGIGSFGEQFFGPGTRLTVL.

The rearrangement joins TRBV19 to TRBJ1-5; D is ambiguous. V was clipped by 4 bases and J by 1 base, with 11 bases between them. In germline, CDR1 is LNHDA, CDR2 SQIVND (reference sequence). The CDR3 has 15 residues. CDR3 protein: CASSSGGKSNQPQHF. For the CDR3, the DNA is TGTGCCAGTAGTAGTGGAGGGAAAAGCAATCAGCCCCAGCATTTT.

The chain joins TRBV10-3 to TRBJ2-3; no reliable D call. Germline V gives CDR1 ENHRY, CDR2 SYGVKD. Trimming took off 6 bases at V and 4 bases at J, with 11 bases between the two ends. This CDR3 region has 13 residues. CDR3: CAISSADADTQYF. DNA of the CDR3: TGTGCCATCAGCTCTGCAGATGCAGATACGCAGTATTTT.

The V and J genes are TRBV13 and TRBJ1-2; 9 nucleotides align to TRBD1. The CDR3 consists of 13 residues. V shed 5 bases and J 4 bases; nucleotides not matched to a gene: 2. CDR1 PRHDT and CDR2 FYEKMQ come from the germline V gene (reference sequence). CDR3 protein: CASSEGQGYGYTF. DNA for the CDR3: TGTGCCAGCAGCGAGGGACAGGGCTATGGCTACACCTTC.

The CDR3 is CATSRQDSNSGNTIYF. In DNA, the CDR3 is TGTGCCACCAGCAGGCAAGACAGCAACTCTGGAAACACCATATATTTT. The chain carries TRBV15 and TRBJ1-3; a possible D gene is TRBD1 (5 bases). Trimming took off 3 bases at V and 0 bases at J, with 12 bases between the two ends. The V gene's germline CDR1 is LNHNV and CDR2 YYDKDF (reference sequence). There are 16 residues in the CDR3. Full variable domain (missing parts from reference TRBV15 and TRBJ1-3): DAMVIQNPRYQVTQFGKPVTLSCSQTLNHNVMYWYQQKSSQAPKLLFHYYDKDFNNEADTPDNFQSRRPNTSFCFLDIRSPGLGDTAMYLCATSRQDSNSGNTIYFGEGSWLTVV.